This TCR beta chain stems from a study of cytomegalovirus exposure and HLA in healthy donors. Overall study context: About 85 million unique TCRs from HLA-typed donors were held in an early release of data.

Primers: 60 Vbeta forward and 13 Jbeta reverse. The data were produced by immunoSEQ multiplex PCR, yet TCRdb's version contains in-frame clones alone and is incomplete. This sample contains 200,000 or so clones. Points on this clone: As yet, its antigen is unknown.

V lost 3 bases and J lost 2, with 18 bases in between. The germline V gene encodes CDR1 SGHTS and CDR2 YDEGEE. The CDR3 contains 16 residues. Notes on the study in general: In vitro, a few CMV-associated chains proved specific for CMV antigens. In a later analysis, HLA-associated TCR beta chains were more clonally expanded than equally common others. The study labeled 180 or so TCR beta chains cytomegalovirus-associated.

This receptor was obtained from a boy aged 10-17 years in good health and CMV-seronegative. The rearrangement uses TRBV5-8 and TRBJ2-7, with D tentatively TRBD2 (5 bases). Sequencing input: PBMCs. In nucleotides, the CDR3 is TGTGCCAGCAGCTCATTAGAGGGCCACAATACCTACGAGCAGTACTTC. It codes for CASSSLEGHNTYEQYF.